This TCR beta chain comes out of a study of blood T cell repertoires in COVID-19. Across the whole study: Samples of COVID-19 (acute and convalescent) were obtained from the United States, Italy and Spain.

The CDR3 loop spans 16 amino acids. V lost 2 bases and J 6 bases, leaving 19 bases between the germline ends. The germline CDR1 and CDR2 sequences are LNHNV and YYDKDF (reference sequence). Assay used: immunoSEQ multiplex PCR; TCRdb lists only in-frame clones, some missing. The repertoire has about 110,000 clones, 80% of them found once; the top ten carry roughly 4%. The rearrangement links TRBV15 to TRBJ1-2, with D perhaps matching TRBD1 (6 bases). The sample taken for sequencing was peripheral blood. The sequence was collected from a human donor in a cohort sampled during active or convalescent COVID-19. CDR3 DNA: TGTGCCACCAGCAGACTCCGGGGAGGGGGGAAAAATGGCTACACCTTC. Amino acid sequence: CATSRLRGGGKNGYTF.